This T cell receptor beta chain comes out of a study of immune cell composition in non-small cell lung cancer. Overall study context: Lung adenocarcinoma or squamous carcinoma made up most tumours. Study results and caveats: Squamous lung tumours showed higher top 10 clone scores and clonality than adenocarcinomas.

Genomic DNA came from frozen unsorted single-cell suspensions. On this clone itself: Its antigen is as yet unknown.

Using immunoSEQ multiplex PCR, the repertoire was profiled, and TCRdb retains in-frame clones only, with some absent. The table records 15,000 or so clones, roughly two thirds of them present only once. Germline loops: CDR1 LNHDA, CDR2 SQIVND (reference sequence). Germline trimming cut 8 bases from V and 11 bases from J; bases unmatched to any gene: 8. The CDR3 length is 13 residues. The specimen was lung tumor tissue. The V call is TRBV19, the J call TRBJ1-6, with 8 bases identical to TRBD1. This sequence originates from a human donor with non-small cell lung cancer. CDR3 protein: CASSIQGAAPLHF. The CDR3 DNA reads TGTGCCAGTTCCATTCAGGGGGCGGCACCCCTCCACTTT. The entire variable domain, with the rest obtained from reference TRBV19 and TRBJ1-6, is as follows: DGGITQSPKYLFRKEGQNVTLSCEQNLNHDAMYWYRQDPGQGLRLIYYSQIVNDFQKGDIAEGYSVSREKKESFPLTVTSAQKNPTAFYLCASSIQGAAPLHFGNGTRLTVT.